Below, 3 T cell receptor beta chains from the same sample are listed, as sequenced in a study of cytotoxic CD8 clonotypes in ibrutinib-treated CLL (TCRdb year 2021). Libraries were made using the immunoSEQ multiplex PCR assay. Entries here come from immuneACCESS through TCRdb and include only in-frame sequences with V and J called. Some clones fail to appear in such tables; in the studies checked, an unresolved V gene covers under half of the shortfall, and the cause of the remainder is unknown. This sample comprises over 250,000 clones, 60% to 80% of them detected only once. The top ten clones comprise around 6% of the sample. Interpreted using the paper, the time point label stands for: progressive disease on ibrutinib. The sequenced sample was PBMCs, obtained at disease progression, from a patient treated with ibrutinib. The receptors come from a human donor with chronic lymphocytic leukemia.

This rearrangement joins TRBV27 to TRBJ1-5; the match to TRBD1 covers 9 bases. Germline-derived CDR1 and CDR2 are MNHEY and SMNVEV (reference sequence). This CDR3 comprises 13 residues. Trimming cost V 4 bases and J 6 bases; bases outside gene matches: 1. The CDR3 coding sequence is TGTGCCAGCAGTTACAGGGGGCTTCAGCCCCAGCATTTT. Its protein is CASSYRGLQPQHF.

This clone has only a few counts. The CDR3 here is CSAPGGTREAFF. DNA of the CDR3: TGCAGCGCTCCCGGAGGGACACGTGAAGCTTTCTTT. The gene calls are TRBV29-1 and TRBJ1-1; a possible D gene is TRBD1 (6 bases). There are 12 residues in the CDR3. The V and J ends lost 7 bases and 7 bases respectively, with 16 bases between them. Looked up from germline, CDR1 is SQVTM and CDR2 is ANQGSEA. The full variable domain, its missing parts supplied by reference TRBV29-1 and TRBJ1-1, is SAVISQKPSRDICQRGTSLTIQCQVDSQVTMMFWYRQQPGQSLTLIATANQGSEATYESGFVIDKFPISRPNLTFSTLTVSNMSPEDSSIYLCSAPGGTREAFFGQGTRLTVV.

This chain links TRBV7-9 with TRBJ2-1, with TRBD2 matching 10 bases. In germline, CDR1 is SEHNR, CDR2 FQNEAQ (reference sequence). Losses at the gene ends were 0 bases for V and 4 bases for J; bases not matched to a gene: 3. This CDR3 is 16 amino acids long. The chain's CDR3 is CASSLAGTSAYNEQFF. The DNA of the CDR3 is TGTGCCAGCAGCTTAGCCGGGACTAGCGCATACAATGAGCAGTTCTTC.